This entry is about one T cell receptor (beta chain). Antigen unknown. This sample stems from a study of cytomegalovirus exposure and HLA in healthy donors. Points from the study as a whole: A list of around 150 TCR beta chains associated with cytomegalovirus was given.

Vbeta (60) and Jbeta (13) primers were used in the PCR. Profiling relied on immunoSEQ multiplex PCR, and the TCRdb table lists in-frame clones only, not all of them. The repertoire includes about 120,000 clones, less than 80% of them detected once, and around 4.3% sits in the top ten. The CDR3 sequence is 15 residues long. The TCR was taken from a woman aged 35 to 49 in good health and CMV-seropositive. The rearrangement uses TRBV12-2 and TRBJ2-7; the D call in the table, TRBD1, was not verified against the DNA. TRBV12-2 is listed as a pseudogene. Specimen: PBMCs. CDR3 nucleotide sequence: TGTGCAAGTCGCTTGCAGGTTGCCCTCTCCTACGAGCAGTACTTC. As protein: CASRLQVALSYEQYF.